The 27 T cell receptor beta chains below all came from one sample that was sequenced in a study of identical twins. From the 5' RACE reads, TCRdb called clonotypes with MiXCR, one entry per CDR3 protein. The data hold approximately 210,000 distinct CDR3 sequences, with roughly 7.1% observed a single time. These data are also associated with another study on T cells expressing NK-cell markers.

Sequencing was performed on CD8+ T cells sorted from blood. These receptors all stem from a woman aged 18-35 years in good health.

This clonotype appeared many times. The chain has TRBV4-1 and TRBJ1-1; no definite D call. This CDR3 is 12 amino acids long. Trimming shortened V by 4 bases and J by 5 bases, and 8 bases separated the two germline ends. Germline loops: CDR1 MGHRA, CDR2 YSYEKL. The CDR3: CASSPTGTEAFF. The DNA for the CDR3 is TGCGCCAGCAGCCCAACGGGGACTGAAGCTTTCTTT.

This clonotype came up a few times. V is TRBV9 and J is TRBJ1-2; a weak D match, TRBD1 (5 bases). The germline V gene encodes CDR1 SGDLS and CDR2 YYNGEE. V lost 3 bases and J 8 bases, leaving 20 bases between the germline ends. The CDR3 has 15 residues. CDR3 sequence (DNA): TGTGCCAGCAGCGGGTTATCACAGGCCGCAGAGGGCTACACCTTC. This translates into CASSGLSQAAEGYTF.

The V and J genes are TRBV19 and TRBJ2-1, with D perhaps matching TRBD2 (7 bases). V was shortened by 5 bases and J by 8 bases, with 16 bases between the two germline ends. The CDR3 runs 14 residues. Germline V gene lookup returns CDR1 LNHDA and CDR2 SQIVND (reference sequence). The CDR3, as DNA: TGTGCCAGTAGTGCGGGGGCAAGGGGCCATGAGCAGTTCTTC. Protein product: CASSAGARGHEQFF.

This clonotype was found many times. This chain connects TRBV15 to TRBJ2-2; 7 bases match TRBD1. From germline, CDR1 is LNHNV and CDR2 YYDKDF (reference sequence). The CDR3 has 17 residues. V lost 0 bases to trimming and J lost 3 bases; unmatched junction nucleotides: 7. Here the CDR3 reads CATSRDHRGWDTGELFF. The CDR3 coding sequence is TGTGCCACCAGCAGAGATCACAGGGGATGGGACACCGGGGAGCTGTTTTTT.

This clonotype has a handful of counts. CDR3 protein: CASSTPANTGELFF. DNA of the CDR3: TGTGCCAGCAGCACGCCAGCGAACACCGGGGAGCTGTTTTTT. The chain is built from TRBV13 and TRBJ2-2; no clear D gene. V was cut by 5 bases and J by 0 bases, with 7 bases left in between. Germline CDR1 reads PRHDT; CDR2 reads FYEKMQ (reference sequence). The CDR3 is 14 residues long.

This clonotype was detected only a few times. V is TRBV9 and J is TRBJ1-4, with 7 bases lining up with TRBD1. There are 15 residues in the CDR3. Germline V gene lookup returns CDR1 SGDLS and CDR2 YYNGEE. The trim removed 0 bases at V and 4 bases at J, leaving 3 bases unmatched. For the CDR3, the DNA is TGTGCCAGCAGCGTAGTTACAGGGGTTAATGAAAAACTGTTTTTT. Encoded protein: CASSVVTGVNEKLFF.

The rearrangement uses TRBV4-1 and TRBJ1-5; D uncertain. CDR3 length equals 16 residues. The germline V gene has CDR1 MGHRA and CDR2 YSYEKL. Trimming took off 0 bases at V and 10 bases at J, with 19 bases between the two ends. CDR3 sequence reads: CASSQDGRSVISPQHF. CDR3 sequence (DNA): TGCGCCAGCAGCCAAGACGGGAGGTCTGTAATCAGTCCCCAGCATTTT.

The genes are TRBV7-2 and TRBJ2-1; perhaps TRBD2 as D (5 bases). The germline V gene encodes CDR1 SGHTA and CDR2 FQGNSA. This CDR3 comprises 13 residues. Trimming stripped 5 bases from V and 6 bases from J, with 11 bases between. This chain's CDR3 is CASSLNRGNEQFF. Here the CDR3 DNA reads TGTGCCAGCAGCCTCAACCGGGGCAATGAGCAGTTCTTC.

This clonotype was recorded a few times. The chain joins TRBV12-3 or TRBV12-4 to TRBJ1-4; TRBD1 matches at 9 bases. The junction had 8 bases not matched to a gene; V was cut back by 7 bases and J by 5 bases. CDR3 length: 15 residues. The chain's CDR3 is CASTTIGTGNEKLFF. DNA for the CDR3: TGTGCCAGCACCACCATTGGGACAGGGAATGAAAAACTGTTTTTT.

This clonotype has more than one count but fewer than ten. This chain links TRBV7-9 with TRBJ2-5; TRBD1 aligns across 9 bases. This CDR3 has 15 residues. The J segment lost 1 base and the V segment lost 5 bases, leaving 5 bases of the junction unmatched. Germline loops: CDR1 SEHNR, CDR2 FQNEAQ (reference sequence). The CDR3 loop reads CASSHNRGPQETQYF. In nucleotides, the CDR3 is TGTGCCAGCAGCCACAACAGGGGGCCCCAAGAGACCCAGTACTTC.

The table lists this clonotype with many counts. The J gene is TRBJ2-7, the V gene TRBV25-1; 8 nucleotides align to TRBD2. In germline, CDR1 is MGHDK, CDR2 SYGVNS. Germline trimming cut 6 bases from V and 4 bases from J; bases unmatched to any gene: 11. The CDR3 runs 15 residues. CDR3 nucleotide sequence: TGTGCCAGCAGAGGCAAAGCGGGAGTTTCTTACGAGCAGTACTTC. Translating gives CASRGKAGVSYEQYF.

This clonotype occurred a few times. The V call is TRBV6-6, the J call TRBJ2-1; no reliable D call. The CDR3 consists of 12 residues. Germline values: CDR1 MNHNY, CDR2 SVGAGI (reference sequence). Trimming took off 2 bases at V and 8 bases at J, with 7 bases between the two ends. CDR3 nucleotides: TGTGCCAGCAGTTACGCGAGGTATGAGCAGTTCTTC. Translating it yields CASSYARYEQFF.

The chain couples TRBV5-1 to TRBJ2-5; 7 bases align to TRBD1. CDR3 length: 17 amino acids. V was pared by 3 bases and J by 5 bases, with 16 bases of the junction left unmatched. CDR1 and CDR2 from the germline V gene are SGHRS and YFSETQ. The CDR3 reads CASSSDSTGIVGETQYF. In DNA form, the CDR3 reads TGCGCCAGCAGCTCAGACTCGACAGGGATCGTTGGGGAGACCCAGTACTTC.

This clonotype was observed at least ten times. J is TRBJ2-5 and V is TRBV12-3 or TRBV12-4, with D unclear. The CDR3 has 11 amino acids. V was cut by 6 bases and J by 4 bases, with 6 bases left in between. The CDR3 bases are TGTGCCAGCAGGTCCGGAGAGACCCAGTACTTC. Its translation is CASRSGETQYF.

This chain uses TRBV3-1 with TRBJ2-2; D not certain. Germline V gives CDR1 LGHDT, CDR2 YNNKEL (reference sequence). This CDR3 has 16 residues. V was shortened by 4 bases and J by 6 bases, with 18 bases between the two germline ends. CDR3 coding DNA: TGTGCCAGCAGCCCAGCTATTAAGACCCGGGCCGGGGAGCTGTTTTTT. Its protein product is CASSPAIKTRAGELFF.

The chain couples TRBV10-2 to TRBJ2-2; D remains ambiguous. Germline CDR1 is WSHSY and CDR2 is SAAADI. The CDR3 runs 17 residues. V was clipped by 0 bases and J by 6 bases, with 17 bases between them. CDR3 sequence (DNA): TGCGCCAGCAGTGAGTCTTTAAGCTGGAGCGTCGCCGGGGAGCTGTTTTTT. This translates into CASSESLSWSVAGELFF.

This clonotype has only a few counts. CDR3 sequence reads: CSARQPNYGYTF. CDR3 DNA: TGCAGTGCTAGGCAGCCGAACTATGGCTACACCTTC. The genes are TRBV20-1 and TRBJ1-2; unclear D gene. The CDR3 covers 12 residues. Germline-derived CDR1 and CDR2 are DFQATT and SNEGSKA (reference sequence). V shed 3 bases and J shed 2 bases, with 7 bases lying between them.

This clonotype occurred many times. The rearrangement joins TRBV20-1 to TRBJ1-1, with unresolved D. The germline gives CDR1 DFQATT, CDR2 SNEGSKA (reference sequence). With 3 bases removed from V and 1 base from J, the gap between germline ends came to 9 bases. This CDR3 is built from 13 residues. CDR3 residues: CSARTVQNTEAFF. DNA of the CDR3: TGCAGTGCTAGGACGGTCCAGAACACTGAAGCTTTCTTT.

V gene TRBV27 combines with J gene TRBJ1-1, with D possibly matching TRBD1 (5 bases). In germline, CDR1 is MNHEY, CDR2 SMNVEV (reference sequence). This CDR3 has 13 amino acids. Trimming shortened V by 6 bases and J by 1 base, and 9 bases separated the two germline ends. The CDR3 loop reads CASRQTGNTEAFF. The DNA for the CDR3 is TGTGCCAGCAGACAAACAGGGAACACTGAAGCTTTCTTT.

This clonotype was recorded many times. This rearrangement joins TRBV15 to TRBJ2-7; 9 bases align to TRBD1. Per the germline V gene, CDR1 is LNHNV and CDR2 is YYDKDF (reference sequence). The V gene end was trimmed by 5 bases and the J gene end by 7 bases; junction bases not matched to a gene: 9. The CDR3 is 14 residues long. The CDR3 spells CATSADRGRLEQYF. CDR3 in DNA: TGTGCCACCAGCGCGGACAGGGGAAGGCTTGAGCAGTACTTC.

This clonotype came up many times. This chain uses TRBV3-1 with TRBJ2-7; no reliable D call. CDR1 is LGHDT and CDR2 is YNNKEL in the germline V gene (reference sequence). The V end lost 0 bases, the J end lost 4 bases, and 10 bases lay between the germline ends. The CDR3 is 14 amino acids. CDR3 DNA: TGTGCCAGCAGCCAAGAACTCGGCAGTTACGAGCAGTACTTC. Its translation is CASSQELGSYEQYF.

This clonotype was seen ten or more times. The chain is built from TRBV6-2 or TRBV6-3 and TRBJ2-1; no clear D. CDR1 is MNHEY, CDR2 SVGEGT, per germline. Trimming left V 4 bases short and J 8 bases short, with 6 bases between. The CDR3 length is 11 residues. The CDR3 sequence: CASSFPDEQFF. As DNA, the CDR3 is TGTGCCAGCAGTTTCCCAGATGAGCAGTTCTTC.

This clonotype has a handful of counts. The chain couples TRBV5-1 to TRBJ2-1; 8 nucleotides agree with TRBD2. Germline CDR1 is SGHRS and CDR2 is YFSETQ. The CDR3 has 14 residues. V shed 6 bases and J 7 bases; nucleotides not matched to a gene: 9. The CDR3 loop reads CASTSGGAGNEQFF. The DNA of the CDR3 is TGCGCCAGCACCTCGGGGGGGGCGGGGAATGAGCAGTTCTTC.

The CDR3 DNA sequence: TGTGCGGTTTCAATATCAGGAGGCTACACCTTC. Translation gives CAVSISGGYTF. The rearrangement uses TRBV6-5 and TRBJ1-2; D not certain. The CDR3 totals 11 residues. Germline CDR1 reads MNHEY; CDR2 reads SVGAGI.

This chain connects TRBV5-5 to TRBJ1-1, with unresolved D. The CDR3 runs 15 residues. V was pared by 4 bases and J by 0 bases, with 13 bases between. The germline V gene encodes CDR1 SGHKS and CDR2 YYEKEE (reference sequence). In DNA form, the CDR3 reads TGTGCCAGCAGCCAAACTGGCCGGTTGAACACTGAAGCTTTCTTT. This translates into CASSQTGRLNTEAFF.

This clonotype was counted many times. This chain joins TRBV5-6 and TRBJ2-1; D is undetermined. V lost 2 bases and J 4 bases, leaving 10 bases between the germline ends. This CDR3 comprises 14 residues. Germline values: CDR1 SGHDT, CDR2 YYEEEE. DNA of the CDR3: TGTGCCAGCAGCTTCCCCGGACCTTACAATGAGCAGTTCTTC. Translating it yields CASSFPGPYNEQFF.

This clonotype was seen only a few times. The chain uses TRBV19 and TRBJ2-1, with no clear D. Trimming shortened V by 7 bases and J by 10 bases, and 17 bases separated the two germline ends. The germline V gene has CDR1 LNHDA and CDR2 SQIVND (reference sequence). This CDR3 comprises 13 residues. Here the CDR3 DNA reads TGTGCCAGTATAGGTTCGGGTGTTGTGGAGCAGTTCTTC. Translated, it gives CASIGSGVVEQFF.